This T cell receptor (beta chain) was observed in a study of cytomegalovirus exposure and HLA in healthy donors. Data came from immunoSEQ multiplex PCR; TCRdb stores just in-frame clones and leaves some out. The sample includes around 140,000 clones, around 87% of them seen just once. This clone occurred once. This receptor was obtained from a man aged 18 to 30 in good health and CMV-seropositive. The material sequenced was PBMCs.

The CDR3 protein is CASSPLRQPAYEQYF. The DNA for the CDR3 is TGTGCCAGCTCACCCTTGCGGCAGCCGGCCTACGAGCAGTACTTC. V usage is TRBV18 and J usage is TRBJ2-7; D is undetermined. This CDR3 is built from 15 residues. Trimming stripped 3 bases from V and 2 bases from J, with 14 bases between. In germline, CDR1 is KGHSH, CDR2 LQKENI.